A few counts support the clone carrying this TCR beta chain. The sample comes from a study of T-cell memory formation after mild COVID-19. Trimming at V came to 7 bases and at J to 5 bases, leaving 11 bases not matched to a gene. The CDR3 contains 16 residues. TCRdb recomputed calls from the 5' RACE reads with MiXCR, one row per CDR3 protein. The sample has roughly 180,000 distinct CDR3 sequences; approximately 10% are singletons. The TCR sequence derives from a man aged 18 to 35 who had mild COVID-19 (a few samples of this study predate the infection). Cell type and time point are not known. The J gene is TRBJ2-3, the V gene TRBV12-3 or TRBV12-4; 11 bases align to TRBD2. Sequencing was carried out using PBMCs or a T cell subset sorted from them (not recorded which). CDR3 sequence (DNA): TGTGCCAGCACCTTACACCTAGCGGGGGGCATAGATACGCAGTATTTT. Its translation is CASTLHLAGGIDTQYF.